This TCR beta chain was captured by sequencing in a study of cytomegalovirus exposure and HLA in healthy donors (dated by TCRdb to about 2017). With regard to the full study: An earlier analysis of 587 of the donors reported approximately 300 Gb of sequence data and 117 million unique TCR beta sequences from approximately 180 million T cells. The later analysis used no new phenotypic data to find candidate immune exposures, relying instead on TCR beta sequences and their occurrence across donors. The study was designed to test whether signatures of past pathogen exposure could be identified by cataloging public T cell receptors. In an earlier analysis of roughly 580 of the donors, high-throughput TCR beta sequencing was used to judge whether each TCR beta V gene segment behaved as functional or pseudogenic. The study used immunosequencing to profile the T cell repertoires of more than 650 subjects and linked those repertoires to cytomegalovirus serostatus. Genome-wide SNP genotypes for about 55% of the 666 donors were used in a later genetic analysis, which treated that subset as a discovery cohort. To predict cytomegalovirus infection status, the study brought together high-throughput TCR immunosequencing, statistical association of individual TCRs with disease status, and machine learning. The number of typed donors differed by locus: 629-630 for A, B, C, DRB1 and DQB1; 500 to 550 for DQA1; approximately 600 for DPA1; and 450 to 480 for DPB1. Both class I and class II loci were covered by HLA typing, at four-digit resolution. A later analysis re-analyzed previously published TCR beta repertoires from about 730 donors and added high-resolution HLA genotyping to study TCR occurrence patterns. On average, roughly 250,000 unique TCR beta nucleotide sequences were sequenced per donor among some 420 genotyped donors of the cohort, with roughly 18% of those sequences being non-productive. All discovery cohort repertoires had been generated on a single sequencing platform. Alongside the repertoire data, information on donor age, sex, ethnicity and CMV serostatus was compiled. Besides the first cohort of hundreds of subjects, a separate validation cohort made up of over 95 different subjects was used. An early release that covered some 640 HLA-typed donors contained approximately 300 gigabases of sequencing data and tens of millions of unique TCR sequences. Of the roughly 390 genotyped donors, 65% to 90% fell in the genetic ancestry cluster associated with self-reported Caucasian donors. Several DR-DQ haplotypes were handled as single units for association and clustering because linkage in the cohort was strong.

The protocol used for the library was the immunoSEQ multiplex PCR assay. A mixture of 60 forward primers for TCR Vbeta segments and 13 reverse primers for TCR Jbeta segments was used in the multiplex PCR. Amplification of the CDR3 region of rearranged TCR beta genes was performed with a multiplex PCR assay on genomic DNA. The Illumina HiSeq System was used to sequence the amplified TCR beta libraries as 87-base-pair reads. The paper's data handling went like this. In a later analysis, some 80 million unique TCR beta chains were counted across the roughly 700 repertoires, and roughly 10 million of these chains were shared by at least two donors. Raw reads were error-corrected and collapsed into unique sequences by a nearest-neighbor algorithm in which closely related sequences were merged to remove PCR and sequencing errors. To assign V, D and J gene segments, CDR3 sequences were aligned to IMGT reference sequences. For a sequence to be retained, a match of at least six nucleotides to both a V gene segment and a J gene segment was required. Rearrangements were called productive when the CDR3 lacked stop codons and stayed in frame with V and J; all others were non-productive. Following IMGT convention, CDR3 was defined as the stretch from the second conserved V-encoded cysteine up to the conserved J-encoded phenylalanine. Sequences without an unambiguous match to a single V gene segment were excluded from the earlier analysis of approximately 600 of the donors. An earlier analysis of under 750 of the donors called V segments functional above 56.7% productive rearrangements and segregating when the between-donor standard deviation exceeded 5%. A statistical classification framework was built to diagnose cytomegalovirus status from the catalog of TCR beta chain sequences. In a later analysis, TCR nucleotide sequences were compared against IMGT/GENE-DB human TR gene sequences so that V and J genes could be assigned. The TCRdist pipeline was used in a later analysis to assign CDR3 sequences and most-parsimonious VDJ recombination scenarios. A later analysis defined each TCR beta chain by its CDR3 amino acid sequence plus V-gene family, and excluded reads lacking a unique V-gene family. As a way to deal with suspected cross-contamination and a sequencing artifact, a later analysis dropped nearly 600 nucleotide sequences that were highly shared and had low generation probability. In a later analysis, a clonal expansion index was calculated for each public chain from normalized within-repertoire ranks of inferred template counts. In a later analysis, generation probabilities were computed using a VDJ recombination model fitted to out-of-frame rearrangements, and the results were checked against IGoR. In a later analysis, hypergeometric tests were used to score TCR-TCR, TCR-HLA and TCR-CMV co-occurrence, with a repertoire-size bias correction applied to TCR pairs. A later analysis estimated false discovery rates by permuting HLA or CMV assignments 20 times. In a later analysis, co-occurring TCRs were grouped using DBSCAN, with TCRdist sequence similarity added in when clustering inside HLA-allele-positive subsets. Co-occurrence clustering excluded repertoires with fewer than 30,000 or more than 120,000 public chains, plus five with anomalous nucleotide sharing. Sourced from immuneACCESS, this table was stored by TCRdb with only in-frame sequences that have V and J called. A share of the clones is absent; for the studies checked, an unresolved V gene accounts for under half, and the remainder has no known explanation. V, J and clone size are taken as reported in that table, and D and trimming were inferred from the DNA itself. The sample has around 150,000 clones on record, 64% of them singletons. The ten largest clones represent about 3% of the sample.

This clone has more than one count but fewer than ten. Its recognized antigen is unknown. No clone much larger than this one lies a single base away; base qualities are absent. Reading from cysteine to phenylalanine, the CDR3 counts 15 amino acids. Here the CDR3 DNA is all that survives: 45 bases in frame from base 1. V trim: 3 bases; J trim: 1 base; unmatched bases: 5. The germline V gene yields SGHDT for CDR1 and YYEEEE for CDR2. The cohort consisted of 600 to 750 healthy bone marrow donors. At the time of sampling, all cohort members were nominally healthy, though unrecorded immune exposures were likely present. The donor was CMV seropositive and was included in the group of 270 or so seropositive cohort members. Every donor gave a peripheral blood sample, and the peripheral blood mononuclear cells from that sample were used for TCR beta sequencing. The Qiagen DNeasy Blood Extraction Kit was used to extract genomic DNA from the blood cell samples.

Results the study describes overall, beyond this receptor: Immune exposure information for the cohort was limited to CMV serostatus. A cluster of highly shared sequence variants was judged likely to represent a technical artifact of the sequencing pipeline. Broadly in line with IMGT annotations, most TCR beta V segments showed up in productive rearrangements about 87% or about 30% of the time in an earlier analysis of approximately 600 of the donors. Correlated functional status among segregating V segments might reflect linkage disequilibrium, but an unknown experimental factor could not be ruled out. A later analysis associated approximately 17,000 TCR beta sequences with specific HLA alleles at a false discovery rate of 0.05. A later analysis found that most CMV-associated TCR beta chains appeared HLA-restricted, with HLA associations seemingly driven largely by CMV exposure. Some IMGT-functional V segments, including TRBV6-2 and TRBV6-3, could not be told apart with the 87-base-pair reads, so those segments were excluded. HLA typing was unavailable for some donors at each locus, so association tests used only the typed subset. A total of some 180 TCR beta chains were listed by the study as associated with cytomegalovirus. When HLA alleles, especially DR and DQ, strongly co-occurred, TCR associations were difficult to assign to individual alleles. Presence/absence analyses assumed roughly uniform sequencing depth across donors, an assumption that may not hold. A later analysis found that TCR association rates varied across HLA loci, with DRB1 alleles showing the most associated TCRs and HLA-C alleles the fewest. The authors suggested that the approach could potentially be extended to other disease states and immunological phenotypes. A later analysis found that HLA-associated TCR beta chains were more clonally expanded and had lower generation probabilities than equally common non-associated chains. Three of the identified cytomegalovirus-associated TCR beta chains were confirmed in vitro to be specific for cytomegalovirus antigens. Because counts were too low, under 20 rarely observed V segments, including chromosome 9 orphons, were left out of the earlier analysis of several hundred of the donors. In a later genetic analysis, fewer N-insertions in productive TCRs were reported among donors in an Asian-associated ancestry cluster than the roughly 700-donor mean. A further reported finding was that TCR beta sequences accurately predicted the HLA-A and HLA-B alleles for most subjects in the first cohort. The classifier was reported to diagnose cytomegalovirus status with high specificity and sensitivity in both the original and validation cohorts. In this cohort, only TCR beta chains were sequenced, and detectable features were limited by the absence of alpha or paired-chain data. Most TCR sequences were seen in very few donors, while some public TCRs were found in many individuals. According to a later analysis, parvovirus B19, influenza, CMV and Epstein-Barr virus appeared linked to several top co-occurrence clusters. In a later genetic analysis, a missense DCLRE1C variant was associated with V-gene and J-gene trimming of TCR beta chains, and the association was replicated in an independent cohort.

The source of this sequence is a woman in her thirties in good health and CMV-seropositive. Sequenced sample: PBMCs. Recombination linked TRBV5-6 to TRBJ2-7, and 9 bases in between align with TRBD1. CDR3 region: CASSSTGGPSYEQYF. The DNA sequence is TGTGCCAGCAGCTCCACAGGGGGCCCTTCCTACGAGCAGTACTTC.